The clone carrying this TCR beta chain was detected many times. These data originate in a study of regulatory T cells in long-lasting Graves disease. Indicated time point: newly diagnosed GD, antithyroid drugs for less than 3 months. The TCR library used RNA extracted from PBMCs. CDR3 regions were amplified by Arm-PCR using iRepertoire HTBI primers to build TCR beta libraries. TCRdb reprocessed the multiplex PCR reads via MiXCR and lists one record per CDR3 protein. The table includes fewer than 450,000 distinct CDR3 sequences, about 15% detected once. The same data also went into a second study, on T cells in Graves' hyperthyroidism and ophthalmopathy.

Sequences were derived from peripheral blood mononuclear cells (PBMCs), sampled at new diagnosis, from a patient treated with antithyroid drugs. The sequence derives from a woman aged 40 to 49 with Graves disease.

CDR3 residues: CASSSNGAGGGELFF. In DNA, the CDR3 is TGTGCCAGCAGTTCCAACGGGGCAGGGGGCGGGGAGCTGTTTTTT. The J gene is TRBJ2-2, the V gene TRBV6-5; 7 bases line up with TRBD1. Germline V gene lookup returns CDR1 MNHEY and CDR2 SVGAGI. The length of the CDR3 is 15 residues. V gave up 4 bases and J gave up 7 bases; unmatched junction bases: 9.